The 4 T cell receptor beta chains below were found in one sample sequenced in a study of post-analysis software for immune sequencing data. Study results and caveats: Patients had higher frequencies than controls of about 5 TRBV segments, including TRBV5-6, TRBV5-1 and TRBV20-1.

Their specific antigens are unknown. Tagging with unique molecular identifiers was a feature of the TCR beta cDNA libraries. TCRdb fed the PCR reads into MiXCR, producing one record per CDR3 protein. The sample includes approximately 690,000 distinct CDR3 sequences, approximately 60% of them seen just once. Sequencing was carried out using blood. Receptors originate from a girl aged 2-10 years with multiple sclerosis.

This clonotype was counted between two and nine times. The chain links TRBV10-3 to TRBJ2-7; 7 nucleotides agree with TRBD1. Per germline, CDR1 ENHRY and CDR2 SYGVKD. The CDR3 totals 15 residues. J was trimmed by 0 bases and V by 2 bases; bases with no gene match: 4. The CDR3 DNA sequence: TGTGCCATCAGTGAGACCCGGGACAGCTCCTACGAGCAGTACTTC. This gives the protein CAISETRDSSYEQYF.

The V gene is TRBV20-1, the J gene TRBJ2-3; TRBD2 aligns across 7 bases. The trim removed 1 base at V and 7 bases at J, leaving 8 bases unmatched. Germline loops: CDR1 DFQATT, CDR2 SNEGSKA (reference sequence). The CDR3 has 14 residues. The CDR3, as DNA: TGCAGTGCTAGAGCTCCGCGGGAGATCAATACGCAGTATTTT. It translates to CSARAPREINTQYF.

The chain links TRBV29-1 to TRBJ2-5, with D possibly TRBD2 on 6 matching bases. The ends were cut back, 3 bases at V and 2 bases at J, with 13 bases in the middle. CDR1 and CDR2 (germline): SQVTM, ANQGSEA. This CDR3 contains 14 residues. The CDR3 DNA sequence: TGCAGCGTTGAGTTGGCGGGGAGGCAAGAGACCCAGTACTTC. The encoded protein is CSVELAGRQETQYF.

The DNA for the CDR3 is TGTGCCAGCAGTTTAGAGCTTGTGGCAAGCTATGGCTACACCTTC. Its protein is CASSLELVASYGYTF. The chain recombines TRBV12-3 or TRBV12-4 with TRBJ1-2; D ambiguous. The V end lost 1 base, the J end lost 4 bases, and 13 bases lay between the germline ends. The CDR3 has 15 amino acids.